The next 15 T cell receptor beta chains were all read from a single sample in a study of CD8 T cells in ankylosing spondylitis (dated by TCRdb to between 2016 and 2019). General conclusions and limits of the study: Blood from ankylosing spondylitis patients appeared to be characterized by a TCR beta motif composed of roughly 8 highly homologous amino acid variants.

These TCRs' antigens remain unknown. Libraries were made using 5' RACE. The sequencer listed for this sample is Illumina HiSeq 2500. TCRdb passed the public sequencing reads through fastp at Q25 and MiXCR, retaining productive beta sequences. Entries that share a CDR3 protein sequence are merged under the most common genes and DNA. Present in this sample are under 950,000 distinct CDR3 sequences, roughly 20% of which were seen just once. The ten largest clones take up 15% to 20% of the sample. Sequences were obtained from blood, either unsorted or a sorted T cell fraction (not recorded which). Receptors were obtained from a male donor with ankylosing spondylitis.

This clonotype was picked up many times. One end of the junction is discordant with germline, which a read error may explain. The chain couples TRBV5-1 to TRBJ2-2, with unresolved D. The CDR3 is made up of 13 amino acids. Germline V gene sequence: CDR1 SGHRS, CDR2 YFSETQ. The CDR3 spells CASSLDNTGELFF. CDR3 nucleotides: TGTGCCAGCAGTTTAGACAACACCGGGGAGCTGTTTTTT.

This clonotype has just one count. V gene TRBV11-2 combines with J gene TRBJ2-2; perhaps TRBD1 as D (7 bases). Trimming shortened V by 5 bases and J by 0 bases, and 13 bases separated the two germline ends. The CDR3 consists of 16 residues. Germline V CDR1 and CDR2: SGHAT, FQNNGV. The CDR3 DNA sequence: TGTGCCAGCAGCCATCCAGGGGGGACGAACACCGGGGAGCTGTTTTTT. Translating gives CASSHPGGTNTGELFF.

This clonotype was detected a few times. This sequence joins TRBV29-1 and TRBJ2-5; possibly TRBD2 for D (7 bases). The germline CDR1 and CDR2 sequences are SQVTM and ANQGSEA. V dropped 4 bases and J dropped 2 bases, with 23 bases sitting between them. This CDR3 is 17 amino acids long. The CDR3 DNA is TGCAGCGTTGGAGGTGTGGGGGGGCGCAGGGAACAAGAGACCCAGTACTTC. Amino acids: CSVGGVGGRREQETQYF.

This sequence joins TRBV7-2 and TRBJ1-5, with D possibly matching TRBD1 (5 bases). The CDR3 loop spans 15 amino acids. Germline V gene sequence: CDR1 SGHTA, CDR2 FQGNSA. The ends were cut back, 3 bases at V and 6 bases at J, with 15 bases in the middle. DNA for the CDR3: TGTGCCAGCAGCTTCGCCGGGACTAGTATTCAGCCCCAGCATTTT. It specifies CASSFAGTSIQPQHF. Supplemented by reference TRBV7-2 and TRBJ1-5, the full variable domain reads GAGVSQSPSNKVTEKGKDVELRCDPISGHTALYWYRQSLGQGLEFLIYFQGNSAPDKSGLPSDRFSAERTGGSVSTLTIQRTQQEDSAVYLCASSFAGTSIQPQHFGDGTRLSIL.

This clonotype has only a few counts. The chain links TRBV3-1 to TRBJ2-1, with D unclear. CDR1 LGHDT and CDR2 YNNKEL come from the germline V gene (reference sequence). V gave up 0 bases and J gave up 7 bases, with 10 bases separating them. This CDR3 has 14 residues. CDR3: CASSQDIGQNEQFF. CDR3 sequence (DNA): TGTGCCAGCAGCCAAGATATTGGGCAGAATGAGCAGTTCTTC.

This clonotype has more than one count but fewer than ten. This chain links TRBV9 with TRBJ2-2, with 10 bases fitting TRBD2. CDR1 is SGDLS, CDR2 YYNGEE, per germline. V shed 4 bases, J shed 0 bases, and the junction held 9 bases outside the gene matches. The CDR3 loop spans 18 amino acids. The CDR3 loop is CASSPWSSGGSNTGELFF. CDR3 in DNA: TGTGCCAGCAGCCCCTGGTCTAGCGGGGGTTCGAACACCGGGGAGCTGTTTTTT.

This clonotype was found a few times. The V call is TRBV9, the J call TRBJ2-7; D is tentatively TRBD1 or TRBD2 (6 bases each). Germline V gene sequence: CDR1 SGDLS, CDR2 YYNGEE. Trimming stripped 0 bases from V and 3 bases from J, with 13 bases between. The CDR3 sequence is 15 residues long. Written as DNA, the CDR3 is TGTGCCAGCAGCGTAGGTGGTGGGGGGCTCTACGAGCAGTACTTC. Its protein product is CASSVGGGGLYEQYF.

This clonotype has a count of ten or more. V is TRBV12-3 or TRBV12-4 and J is TRBJ2-7; 8 bases are a match to TRBD1. J gave up 4 bases and V 4 bases, and 0 bases lay outside the gene matches. The CDR3 sequence is 12 residues long. The DNA for the CDR3 is TGTGCCAGCAGTTGGACAGGGTACGAGCAGTACTTC. Translating gives CASSWTGYEQYF.

The genes are TRBV18 and TRBJ1-1, with D hard to call. Germline V gene data show CDR1 as KGHSH and CDR2 as LQKENI. The CDR3 is 13 amino acids. The V gene lost 1 base and the J gene lost 8 bases, with 11 bases spanning the gap. CDR3 loop: CASSPLPETEAFF. CDR3 sequence (DNA): TGTGCCAGCTCACCACTCCCCGAGACGGAAGCTTTCTTT.

The V gene is TRBV29-1, the J gene TRBJ2-3; TRBD2 matches at 12 bases. The CDR3 sequence is 17 residues long. J was trimmed by 0 bases and V by 5 bases; bases with no gene match: 9. Germline V gene data show CDR1 as SQVTM and CDR2 as ANQGSEA. DNA of the CDR3: TGCAGCGTTAAACTAGCGGGGGGCCATCCCAGCACAGATACGCAGTATTTT. Its protein is CSVKLAGGHPSTDTQYF.

This chain connects TRBV7-2 to TRBJ1-2; TRBD1 is a possible D gene (5 bases). The germline V gene encodes CDR1 SGHTA and CDR2 FQGNSA. V dropped 5 bases and J dropped 4 bases, with 14 bases sitting between them. The CDR3 consists of 14 residues. The CDR3, as DNA: TGTGCCAGCAGCGTGATACAGGACGTCTATGGCTACACCTTC. Translated: CASSVIQDVYGYTF.

This clonotype was counted many times. The J gene is TRBJ1-1, the V gene TRBV5-1, with a tentative D call TRBD1 (5 bases). V lost 0 bases and J lost 7, with 13 bases in between. Germline V gene sequence: CDR1 SGHRS, CDR2 YFSETQ. CDR3 size: 14 residues. CDR3 loop: CASSLDPGPVEAFF. The CDR3, as DNA: TGCGCCAGCAGCTTGGATCCGGGGCCAGTTGAAGCTTTCTTT.

The rearrangement uses TRBV20-1 and TRBJ2-1; 9 nucleotides match TRBD2. The germline CDR1 and CDR2 sequences are DFQATT and SNEGSKA (reference sequence). The CDR3 runs 17 residues. Trimming at V came to 2 bases and at J to 8 bases, leaving 16 bases not matched to a gene. CDR3 region: CSARLGTIAGVRDEQFF. Written as DNA, the CDR3 is TGCAGTGCTAGACTTGGGACAATAGCGGGAGTAAGGGATGAGCAGTTCTTC.

V is TRBV20-1 and J is TRBJ2-2, with 8 bases lining up with TRBD1. Germline V gene sequence: CDR1 DFQATT, CDR2 SNEGSKA (reference sequence). J was trimmed by 4 bases and V by 3 bases; bases with no gene match: 4. This CDR3 is 14 amino acids long. The CDR3, as DNA: TGCAGTGCTAGCAGGGGGCAGGCCACCGGGGAGCTGTTTTTT. Its translation is CSASRGQATGELFF.

The chain carries TRBV7-9 and TRBJ2-7; 8 bases line up with TRBD1. The CDR3 loop spans 15 amino acids. V was clipped by 3 bases and J by 8 bases; unmatched bases: 12. Germline CDR1 SEHNR, CDR2 FQNEAQ (reference sequence). CDR3 protein: CASSFTTGDGQKQYF. In DNA form, the CDR3 reads TGTGCCAGCAGCTTCACGACAGGGGATGGTCAAAAGCAGTACTTC.